This TCR beta chain was found in a study of shared clonotypes between healthy human individuals. Study outcomes and limitations: Non-shared clonotypes had lower generation probabilities than clonotypes shared by all four sorted-subset donors.

Turning to this clone: Its antigen is not identified.

A deep-level run was used for the assay. The protocol was immunoSEQ multiplex PCR, while the TCRdb copy is restricted to in-frame clones and leaves out a portion. Of around 2.3 million clones in the sample, 90% to 97% are singletons; the top ten hold around 0.13%. Deletions cut 2 bases from V and 8 bases from J, with 12 bases between. Germline V gene data show CDR1 as MNHEY and CDR2 as SVGAGI. This CDR3 is 13 amino acids long. Participating donors were healthy, HIV-negative adults free of recent acute infections or vaccinations. The material sequenced was naive CD4+ T cells sorted from blood. Subset reported: CD45RA+ positively selected. The source of this sequence is a man in his late teens or twenties in good health. The chain employs TRBV6-5 and TRBJ1-2; D not resolved. The CDR3 DNA reads as TGTGCCAGCAGTTACCCCCAAGGGCGCGGCTACACCTTC. Translating it yields CASSYPQGRGYTF.